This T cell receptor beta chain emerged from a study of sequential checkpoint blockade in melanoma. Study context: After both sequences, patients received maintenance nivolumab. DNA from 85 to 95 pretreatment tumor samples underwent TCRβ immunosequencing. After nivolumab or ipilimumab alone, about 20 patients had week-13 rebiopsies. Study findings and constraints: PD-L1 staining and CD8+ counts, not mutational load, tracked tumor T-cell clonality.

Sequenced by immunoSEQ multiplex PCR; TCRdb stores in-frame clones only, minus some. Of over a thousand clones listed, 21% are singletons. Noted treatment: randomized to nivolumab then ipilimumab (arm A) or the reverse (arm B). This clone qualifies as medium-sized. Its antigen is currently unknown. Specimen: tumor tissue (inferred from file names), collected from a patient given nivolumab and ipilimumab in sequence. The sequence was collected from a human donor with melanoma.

The CDR3 reads CASSKGQVHNEQFF. CDR3 sequence (DNA): TGTGCCAGCAGCAAAGGACAGGTTCACAATGAGCAGTTCTTC. The V call is TRBV11-3, the J call TRBJ2-1; 7 positions match TRBD1. The CDR3 is 14 residues long. CDR1 is SGHNT, CDR2 YENEEA, per germline. Losses at the gene ends were 5 bases for V and 5 bases for J; bases not matched to a gene: 6.